Below, one T cell receptor beta chain is given with its context. Its antigen is undetermined. The data were obtained in a study of cytomegalovirus exposure and HLA in healthy donors. Germline loops: CDR1 SGHRS, CDR2 YFSETQ. Germline trimming cut 0 bases from V and 4 bases from J; bases unmatched to any gene: 6. The CDR3 runs to 16 residues. Notes on the study in general: Immune exposure was documented only through CMV serostatus.

The PCR was carried out with 60 Vbeta primers and 13 Jbeta primers. The data were produced by immunoSEQ multiplex PCR, yet TCRdb's version contains in-frame clones alone and is incomplete. The data contain roughly 300,000 clones, roughly 85% of them singletons. The material sequenced was PBMCs. The chain has TRBV5-1 and TRBJ2-1, with 8 bases that match TRBD2. The sequence derives from a man aged 35-49 years in good health and CMV-seropositive. The CDR3 loop is CASSLGGLADYNEQFF. The CDR3 DNA is TGCGCCAGCAGCTTGGGTGGACTAGCCGATTACAATGAGCAGTTCTTC.